This T cell receptor (beta chain) was identified during a study of shared clonotypes between healthy human individuals. Whole-study findings and limits: The study drew on few donors, limiting represented genetic and exposure-history diversity.

CDR3 length equals 14 residues. Germline CDR1 reads WSHSY; CDR2 reads SAAADI. The V end lost 3 bases, the J end lost 5 bases, and 13 bases lay between the germline ends. Comment on this clone: Its antigen is unknown.

Splitting of CD4+ cells produced CD45RA+ naive and CD45RA-negative memory subsets. Method: immunoSEQ multiplex PCR; TCRdb's copy keeps in-frame clones and lacks some. The data show 2 million to 2.5 million clones, roughly 95% seen once. Sequencing was carried out using naive CD4+ T cells sorted from blood. Subset defined: CD45RA+ positively selected. The receptor comes from a man aged 18 to 30 in good health. This sequence joins TRBV10-2 and TRBJ2-5, with D possibly being TRBD2 (6 bases). The CDR3 is CASSESGSRETQYF. Here the CDR3 DNA reads TGCGCCAGCAGTGAATCCGGGAGTCGTGAGACCCAGTACTTC.